This T cell receptor beta chain was recorded in a study of shared clonotypes between healthy human individuals. Assay used: immunoSEQ multiplex PCR; TCRdb lists only in-frame clones, some missing. This table holds some 1,100,000 clones, approximately 78% found once. The germline V and J ends were trimmed by 2 bases and 6 bases, with 22 bases remaining between them. Germline V gives CDR1 MDHEN, CDR2 SYDVKM. The CDR3 consists of 17 residues. The chain carries TRBV28 and TRBJ1-2; perhaps TRBD1 as D (5 bases). Sequences were obtained from memory CD4+ T cells from PBMCs. Subset in this sample: CD45RA-negative fraction. This receptor was obtained from a man aged 18 to 35 in good health. Some clones in this sample may be carry-over from other donors' samples. The DNA for the CDR3 is TGTGCCAGCAGTTTAAGGGTGTTCTCTGGCAGGGCGGATGGCTACACCTTC. It translates to CASSLRVFSGRADGYTF.